This T cell receptor beta chain was profiled in a study of shared T cell receptors in the human thymus. CDR1 and CDR2 from the germline V gene are SGHRS and YFSETQ. The CDR3 consists of 16 residues. J gave up 2 bases and V 2 bases, and 4 bases lay outside the gene matches. Sequencing was performed with immunoSEQ multiplex PCR; in TCRdb, only in-frame clones are kept and a portion is missing. Counted here are over 650,000 clones, approximately 87% occurring once; the ten biggest clones make up 0.0094%. This sample was also put to use in a study of human thymus T cells. This second study says: Resections from corrective heart surgery provided thymus tissue. Overlap was high between thymic repertoires from unrelated individuals, as reported in related research.

This TCR came from a boy in the first two years of life with a congenital heart defect. The chain links TRBV5-1 to TRBJ1-4; TRBD1 matches at 9 bases. Sequencing was carried out using thymocytes. The CDR3: CASSFDRGVTNEKLFF. The CDR3 bases are TGCGCCAGCAGCTTCGACAGGGGGGTGACTAATGAAAAACTGTTTTTT. The full variable domain, rest sourced from reference TRBV5-1 and TRBJ1-4, is KAGVTQTPRYLIKTRGQQVTLSCSPISGHRSVSWYQQTPGQGLQFLFEYFSETQRNKGNFPGRFSGRQFSNSRSEMNVSTLELGDSALYLCASSFDRGVTNEKLFFGSGTQLSVL.